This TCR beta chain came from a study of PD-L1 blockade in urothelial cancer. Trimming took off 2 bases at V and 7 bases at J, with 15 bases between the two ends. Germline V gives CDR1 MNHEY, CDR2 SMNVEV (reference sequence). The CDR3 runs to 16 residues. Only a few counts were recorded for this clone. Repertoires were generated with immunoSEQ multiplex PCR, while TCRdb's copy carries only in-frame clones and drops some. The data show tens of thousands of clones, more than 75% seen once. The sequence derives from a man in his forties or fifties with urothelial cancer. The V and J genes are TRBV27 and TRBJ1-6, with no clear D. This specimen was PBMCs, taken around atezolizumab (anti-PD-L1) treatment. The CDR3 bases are TGTGCCAGCAGTTTAGGCGGGTACCCCAACAATTCACCCCTCCACTTT. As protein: CASSLGGYPNNSPLHF.